This section outlines one T cell receptor (beta chain) sequence together with its context. Its antigen is not yet known. Base qualities are not at hand, and no much larger clone is one base apart. The data were taken from a study of cytomegalovirus exposure and HLA in healthy donors (TCRdb year 2017). With regard to the full study: An earlier analysis of several hundred of the donors reported more than 250 Gb of sequence data and approximately 110 million unique TCR beta sequences from roughly 180 million T cells. Donor age, sex, ethnicity and CMV serostatus were compiled alongside the repertoire data. Typing coverage differed by locus: A, B, C, DRB1 and DQB1 were typed in about 620-640 donors, DQA1 in about 560, DPA1 in 600 to 610, and DPB1 in about 450. All discovery cohort repertoires had been generated using a single sequencing platform. The study used immunosequencing to profile the T cell repertoires of about 670 subjects and linked those repertoires to cytomegalovirus serostatus. Class I and class II HLA loci were covered by the typing at four-digit resolution. In a later analysis, previously published TCR beta repertoires from 600 to 850 donors were re-analyzed and high-resolution HLA genotyping was added so that TCR occurrence patterns could be studied. The later analysis used no new phenotypic data to find candidate immune exposures, relying instead on TCR beta sequences and their occurrence across donors. Along with the roughly 670-subject first cohort, a separate validation cohort of over a hundred different subjects was used. An earlier analysis of 500 to 750 of the donors applied high-throughput TCR beta sequencing to assess whether each TCR beta V gene segment acted as functional or pseudogenic. A later genetic analysis used genome-wide SNP genotypes for about 60% of the roughly 670 donors, treating that subset as a discovery cohort. Among the roughly 400 genotyped donors, approximately 77% belonged to the genetic ancestry cluster associated with self-reported Caucasian donors. The study was designed to test whether signatures of past pathogen exposure could be identified by cataloging public T cell receptors. About five DR-DQ haplotypes were treated as single units for association and clustering because of strong linkage in the cohort. High-throughput TCR immunosequencing, statistical association of individual TCRs with disease status, and machine learning were combined to predict cytomegalovirus infection status. Roughly 300 gigabases of sequencing data and 70 million to 95 million unique TCR sequences made up an early release that covered some 640 HLA-typed donors. Among about 410 genotyped donors of the cohort, an average of approximately 240,000 unique TCR beta nucleotide sequences was sequenced per donor, of which about 19% were non-productive.

The study at large found these results: Compared with the 666-donor mean, donors in an Asian-associated ancestry cluster had fewer N-insertions in productive TCRs, according to a later genetic analysis. Across donors, most TCR sequences were observed very rarely, whereas some public TCRs were present in many individuals. In a later genetic analysis, a missense DCLRE1C variant was associated with V-gene and J-gene trimming of TCR beta chains, and the association was replicated in an independent cohort. Because some donors lacked HLA typing at each locus, the association tests relied only on the typed subset. Compared with equally common non-associated chains, HLA-associated TCR beta chains in a later analysis were more clonally expanded and had lower generation probabilities. Strong co-occurrence of HLA alleles, especially DR and DQ, made assigning TCR associations to individual alleles difficult. Several of the top co-occurrence clusters appeared to be linked to parvovirus B19, influenza, CMV and Epstein-Barr virus, according to a later analysis. Specific HLA alleles were associated with around 18,000 TCR beta sequences at a false discovery rate of 0.05 in a later analysis. The classifier was reported to diagnose cytomegalovirus status with high specificity and sensitivity in both the original cohort and the validation cohort. According to a later analysis, TCR association rates differed among HLA loci, with DRB1 alleles showing the most associated TCRs and HLA-C alleles showing the fewest. A further reported finding was that TCR beta sequences accurately predicted the HLA-A and HLA-B alleles for most subjects in the first cohort. The 87-base-pair reads could not distinguish some IMGT-functional V segments, including TRBV6-2 and TRBV6-3, so those segments were excluded. The sequencing pipeline was judged likely to have produced a cluster of highly shared sequence variants as a technical artifact. In vitro tests confirmed that a few of the cytomegalovirus-associated TCR beta chains recognize cytomegalovirus antigens. The study gave a list of about 150 TCR beta chains associated with cytomegalovirus. Linkage disequilibrium might explain the correlated functional status among segregating V segments, but an unknown experimental factor could not be ruled out. The earlier analysis of approximately 590 of the donors excluded approximately 15 rarely observed V segments, including chromosome 9 orphons, because counts were too low. An earlier analysis of approximately 540 of the donors showed that most TCR beta V segments appeared in productive rearrangements either about 90% or about 30% of the time, which broadly matched IMGT annotations. Only TCR beta chains were sequenced in this cohort, and the absence of alpha or paired-chain data limited detectable features. It was suggested by the authors that the approach could potentially be generalized to other disease states and immunological phenotypes. Roughly uniform sequencing depth across donors was assumed in presence/absence analyses, although this assumption may not hold. A later analysis found that most CMV-associated TCR beta chains appeared HLA-restricted, with HLA associations seemingly driven largely by CMV exposure. The only immune exposure information available for the cohort was CMV serostatus.

Library construction relied on the immunoSEQ multiplex PCR assay. The multiplex PCR relied on a mix of 60 forward primers for TCR Vbeta segments and 13 reverse primers for TCR Jbeta segments. Amplification of the CDR3 region of rearranged TCR beta genes was performed with a multiplex PCR assay on genomic DNA. On the Illumina HiSeq System, the amplified TCR beta libraries were sequenced as 87-base-pair reads. For the original study's pipeline: In a later analysis, approximately 74 million unique TCR beta chains were counted across the 650 to 700 repertoires, and around 10 million of these chains were shared by at least two donors. Raw reads were error-corrected and collapsed into unique sequences with a nearest-neighbor algorithm that merged closely related sequences to remove PCR and sequencing errors. To assign V, D and J gene segments, CDR3 sequences were aligned to IMGT reference sequences. For a sequence to be retained, a match of at least six nucleotides to both a V gene segment and a J gene segment was required. A rearrangement counted as productive if the CDR3 had no stop codons and remained in frame with V and J, and every other rearrangement counted as non-productive. CDR3 was defined by IMGT convention, running from the second conserved V-encoded cysteine to the conserved J-encoded phenylalanine. Sequences without an unambiguous match to a single V gene segment were excluded from the earlier analysis of a few hundred of the donors. An earlier analysis of under 750 of the donors called V segments functional above 56.7% productive rearrangements and segregating when the between-donor standard deviation exceeded 5%. A statistical classification framework was developed to diagnose cytomegalovirus status using the catalog of TCR beta chain sequences. In a later analysis, TCR nucleotide sequences were compared against IMGT/GENE-DB human TR gene sequences so that V and J genes could be assigned. A later analysis assigned CDR3 sequences and most-parsimonious VDJ recombination scenarios with the TCRdist pipeline. In a later analysis, every TCR beta chain was defined by the combination of its CDR3 amino acid sequence and its V-gene family, and reads without a unique V-gene family were dropped. As a way to deal with suspected cross-contamination and a sequencing artifact, a later analysis dropped 450 to 600 nucleotide sequences that were highly shared and had low generation probability. In a later analysis, a clonal expansion index was calculated for each public chain from normalized within-repertoire ranks of inferred template counts. Generation probabilities in a later analysis came from a VDJ recombination model fitted to out-of-frame rearrangements, and those results were checked against IGoR. In a later analysis, TCR-TCR, TCR-HLA and TCR-CMV co-occurrence was scored with hypergeometric tests, and a repertoire-size bias correction was applied to TCR pairs. To estimate false discovery rates, a later analysis permuted the HLA or CMV assignments 20 times. A later analysis grouped co-occurring TCRs with DBSCAN, adding TCRdist sequence similarity when clustering within HLA-allele-positive subsets. Co-occurrence clustering excluded repertoires with fewer than 30,000 or more than 120,000 public chains, plus five with anomalous nucleotide sharing. Entries here come from immuneACCESS through TCRdb and include only in-frame sequences with V and J called. Some clones fail to appear in such tables; in the studies checked, an unresolved V gene covers under half of the shortfall, and the cause of the remainder is unknown. V, J and clone size derive from that table, while D and trimming were established from the DNA sequence. A total of over 150,000 clones appear in this sample, around 80% of them only once. The ten largest clones capture approximately 2.3% of the sample.

For this chain, trimming is 1 base at the V end and 6 bases at the J end, and the number of junction bases without a gene match is 3. The CDR3, cysteine through phenylalanine, is 15 amino acids long. The sequence is cut down to CDR3 DNA, 45 bases in frame from base 1. The germline V gene (reference sequence) yields LNHDA for CDR1 and SQIVND for CDR2. The cohort comprised under 700 healthy bone marrow donors. Cohort members were all nominally healthy when sampled, although unrecorded immune exposures were likely present. The donor tested CMV seronegative, placing the donor among the roughly 350 seronegative members of the cohort. A peripheral blood sample was collected from each donor, and TCR beta sequencing was performed on peripheral blood mononuclear cells. The Qiagen DNeasy Blood Extraction Kit was used to extract genomic DNA from the blood cell samples.

The clonotype originates from a male donor in good health and CMV-seronegative. Sequenced material: PBMCs. The sequence links TRBV19 to TRBJ1-5, with 10 bases in between that match TRBD1. The CDR3 sequence is CASSIGDRGLQPQHF. The DNA sequence is TGTGCCAGTAGTATAGGTGACAGGGGGCTTCAGCCCCAGCATTTT.